This TCR beta chain stems from a study of T cells in Graves' hyperthyroidism and ophthalmopathy. On the study more broadly: The blood sample was taken at first diagnosis, before treatment began. Study outcomes and limitations: Most clonotypes expanded in thyroid above 0.001 were likewise present in blood.

Any patient presenting with uncontrolled infection, other autoimmune disease, pregnancy or lactation was left out. Thyroid ultrasound and orbital computed tomography, with clinical symptoms and serum thyroxine and TRAb, informed diagnoses. RNA transcripts gave rise to amplified TCR beta CDR3 regions. The TCR CDR3 was amplified in a first-round RT-PCR using the HTBI primer set. TCRdb analysed the multiplex PCR reads with MiXCR anew, one entry per CDR3 protein. The data contain roughly 710,000 distinct CDR3 sequences, roughly a third of them seen just once; the ten biggest clones take up less than 40%. This clonotype was seen a few times. Antigen: not known. Trimming removed 6 bases from V and 4 bases from J, with 16 bases in between. Germline CDR1 is SGHRS and CDR2 is YFSETQ. The CDR3 spans 14 residues.

This TCR derives from a woman between 35 and 50 years old with Graves' hyperthyroidism. This chain connects TRBV5-1 to TRBJ2-5, with D perhaps TRBD1 (7 bases). Sample: blood. The CDR3 bases are TGCGCCAGCACCCAGGGGGGAGACGGAGAGACCCAGTACTTC. Protein: CASTQGGDGETQYF.